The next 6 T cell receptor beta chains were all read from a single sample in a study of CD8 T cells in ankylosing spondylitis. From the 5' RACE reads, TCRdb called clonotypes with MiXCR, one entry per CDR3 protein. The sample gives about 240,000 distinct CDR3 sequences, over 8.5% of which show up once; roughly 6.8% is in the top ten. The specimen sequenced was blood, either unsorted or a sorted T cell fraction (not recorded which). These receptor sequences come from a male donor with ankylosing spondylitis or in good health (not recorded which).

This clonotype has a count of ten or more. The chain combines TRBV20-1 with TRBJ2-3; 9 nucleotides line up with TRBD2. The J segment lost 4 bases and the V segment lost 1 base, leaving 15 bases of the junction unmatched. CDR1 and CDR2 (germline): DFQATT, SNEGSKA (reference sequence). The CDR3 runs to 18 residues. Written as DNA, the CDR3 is TGCAGTGCTAGAGCTCCGGGTAGTAGCGGGGGTTTCTCAGATACGCAGTATTTT. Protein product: CSARAPGSSGGFSDTQYF.

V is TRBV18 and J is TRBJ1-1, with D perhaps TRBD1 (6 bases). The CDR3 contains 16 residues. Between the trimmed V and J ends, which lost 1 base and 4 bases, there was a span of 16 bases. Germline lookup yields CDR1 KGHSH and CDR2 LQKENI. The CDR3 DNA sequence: TGTGCCAGCTCACCACAGCTGGGGGGCGGGGGCACTGAAGCTTTCTTT. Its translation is CASSPQLGGGGTEAFF.

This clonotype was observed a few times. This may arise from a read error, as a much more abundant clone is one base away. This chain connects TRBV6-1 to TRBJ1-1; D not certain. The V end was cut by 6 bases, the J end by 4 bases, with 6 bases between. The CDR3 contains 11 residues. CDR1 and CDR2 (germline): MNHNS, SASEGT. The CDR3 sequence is CASRTTTEAFF. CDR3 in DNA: TGTGCCAGCAGGACGACCACTGAAGCTTTCTTT.

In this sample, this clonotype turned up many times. The CDR3 protein is CSARGSGGADYGYTF. CDR3 DNA: TGCAGTGCTAGAGGCTCGGGGGGCGCTGACTATGGCTACACCTTC. The genes are TRBV20-1 and TRBJ1-2; weak D call: TRBD1 (6 bases). The CDR3 extends over 15 amino acids. V lost 1 base, J lost 3 bases, and 15 bases lay in between. Germline CDR1 reads DFQATT; CDR2 reads SNEGSKA (reference sequence).

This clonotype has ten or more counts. In nucleotides, the CDR3 is TGTGCCATCAGCATGGGGAGCGCGGGAGGGCCGGTGGGCGATGAGCAGTTCTTC. It translates to CAISMGSAGGPVGDEQFF. The chain employs TRBV10-3 and TRBJ2-1, with 9 bases that match TRBD2. V trimming: 6 bases; J trimming: 8 bases; junction bases outside the gene matches: 20. Germline values: CDR1 ENHRY, CDR2 SYGVKD. The CDR3 runs 18 residues.

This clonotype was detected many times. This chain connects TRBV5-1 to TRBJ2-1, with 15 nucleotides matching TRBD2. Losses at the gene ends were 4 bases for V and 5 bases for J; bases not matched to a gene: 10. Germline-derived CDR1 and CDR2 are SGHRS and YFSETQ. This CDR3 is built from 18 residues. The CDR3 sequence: CASSGTGLAGGANNEQFF. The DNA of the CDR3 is TGCGCCAGCAGCGGAACAGGACTAGCGGGGGGGGCGAACAATGAGCAGTTCTTC.